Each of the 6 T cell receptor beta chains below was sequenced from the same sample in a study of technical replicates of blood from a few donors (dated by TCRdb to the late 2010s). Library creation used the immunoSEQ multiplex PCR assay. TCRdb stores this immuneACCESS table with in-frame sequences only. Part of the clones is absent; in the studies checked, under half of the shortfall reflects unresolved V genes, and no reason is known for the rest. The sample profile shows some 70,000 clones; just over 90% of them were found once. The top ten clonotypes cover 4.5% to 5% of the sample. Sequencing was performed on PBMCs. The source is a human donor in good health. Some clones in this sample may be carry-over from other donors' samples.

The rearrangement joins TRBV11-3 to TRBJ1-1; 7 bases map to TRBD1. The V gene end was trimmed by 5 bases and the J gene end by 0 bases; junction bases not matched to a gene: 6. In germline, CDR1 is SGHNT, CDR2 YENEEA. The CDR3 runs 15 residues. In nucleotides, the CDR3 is TGTGCCAGCAGCGACCCGGGACAGCTGAACACTGAAGCTTTCTTT. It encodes CASSDPGQLNTEAFF.

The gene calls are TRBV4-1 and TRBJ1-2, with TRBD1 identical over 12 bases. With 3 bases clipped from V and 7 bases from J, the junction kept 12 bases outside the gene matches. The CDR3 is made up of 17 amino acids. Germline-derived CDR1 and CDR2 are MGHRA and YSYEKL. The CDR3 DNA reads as TGCGCCAGCAGCCAGCCGTTCTCCGGGACAGGGGGCCGTGGCTACACCTTC. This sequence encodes CASSQPFSGTGGRGYTF.

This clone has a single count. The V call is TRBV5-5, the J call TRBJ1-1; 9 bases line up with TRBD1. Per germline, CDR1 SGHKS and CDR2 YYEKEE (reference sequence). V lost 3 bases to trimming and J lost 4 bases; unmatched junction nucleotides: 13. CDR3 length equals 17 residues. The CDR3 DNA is TGTGCCAGCAGCTACAGGCCTACAGGGGGCGCGCCCACTGAAGCTTTCTTT. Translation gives CASSYRPTGGAPTEAFF.

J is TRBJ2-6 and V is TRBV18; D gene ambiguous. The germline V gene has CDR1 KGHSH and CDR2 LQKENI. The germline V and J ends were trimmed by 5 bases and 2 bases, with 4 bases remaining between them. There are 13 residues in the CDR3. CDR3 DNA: TGTGCCAGCTCAGAGACTGGGGCCAACGTCCTGACTTTC. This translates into CASSETGANVLTF.

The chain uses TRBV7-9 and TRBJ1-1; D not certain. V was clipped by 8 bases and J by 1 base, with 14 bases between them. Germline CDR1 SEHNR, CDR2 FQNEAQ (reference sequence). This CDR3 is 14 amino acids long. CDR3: CASVQTGGNTEAFF. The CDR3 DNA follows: TGTGCCAGCGTTCAGACGGGTGGGAACACTGAAGCTTTCTTT.

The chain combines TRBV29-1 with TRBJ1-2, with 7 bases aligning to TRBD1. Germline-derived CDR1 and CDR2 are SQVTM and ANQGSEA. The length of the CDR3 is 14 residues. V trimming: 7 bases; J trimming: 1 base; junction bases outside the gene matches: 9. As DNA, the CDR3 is TGCAGCGCAGGGGGACTGGGGGTTAACTATGGCTACACCTTC. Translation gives CSAGGLGVNYGYTF. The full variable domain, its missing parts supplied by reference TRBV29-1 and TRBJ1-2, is SAVISQKPSRDICQRGTSLTIQCQVDSQVTMMFWYRQQPGQSLTLIATANQGSEATYESGFVIDKFPISRPNLTFSTLTVSNMSPEDSSIYLCSAGGLGVNYGYTFGSGTRLTVV.